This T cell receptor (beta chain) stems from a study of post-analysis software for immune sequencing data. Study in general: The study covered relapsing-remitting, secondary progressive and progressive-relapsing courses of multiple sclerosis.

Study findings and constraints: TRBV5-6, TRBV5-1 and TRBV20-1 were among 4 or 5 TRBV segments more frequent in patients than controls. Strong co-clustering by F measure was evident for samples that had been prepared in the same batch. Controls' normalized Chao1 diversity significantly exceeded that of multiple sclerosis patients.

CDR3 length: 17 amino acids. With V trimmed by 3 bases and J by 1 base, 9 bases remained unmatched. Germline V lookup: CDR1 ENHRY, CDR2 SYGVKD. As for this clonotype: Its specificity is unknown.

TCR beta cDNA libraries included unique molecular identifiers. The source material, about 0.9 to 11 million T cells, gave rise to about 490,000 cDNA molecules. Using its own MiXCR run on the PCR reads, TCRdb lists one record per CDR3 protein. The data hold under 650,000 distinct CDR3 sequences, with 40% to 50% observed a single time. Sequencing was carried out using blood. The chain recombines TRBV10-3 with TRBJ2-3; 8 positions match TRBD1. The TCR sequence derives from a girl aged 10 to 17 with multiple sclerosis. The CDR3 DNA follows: TGTGCCATCAGTGATGGACAGGGCATGTTCGGCACAGATACGCAGTATTTT. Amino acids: CAISDGQGMFGTDTQYF.